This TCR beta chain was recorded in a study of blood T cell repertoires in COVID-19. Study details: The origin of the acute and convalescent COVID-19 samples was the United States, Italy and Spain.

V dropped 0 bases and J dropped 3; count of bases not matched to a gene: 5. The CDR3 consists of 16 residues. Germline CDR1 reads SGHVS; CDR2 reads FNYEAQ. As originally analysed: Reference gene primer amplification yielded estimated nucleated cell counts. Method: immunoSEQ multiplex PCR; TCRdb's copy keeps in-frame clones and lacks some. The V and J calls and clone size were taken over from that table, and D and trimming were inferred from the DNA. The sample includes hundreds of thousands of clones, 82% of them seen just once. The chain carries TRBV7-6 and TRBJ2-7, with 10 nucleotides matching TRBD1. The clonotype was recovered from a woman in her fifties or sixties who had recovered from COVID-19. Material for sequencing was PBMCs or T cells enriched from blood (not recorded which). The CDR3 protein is CASSLAPDRGYYEQYF. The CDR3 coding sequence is TGTGCCAGCAGCTTAGCGCCGGACAGGGGGTACTACGAGCAGTACTTC.